The T cell receptor (beta chain) described here comes from a study of blood T cell repertoires in COVID-19. Study-level information: Donors in the United States, Italy and Spain gave samples during acute or convalescent COVID-19. T cells, B-cell-depleted T cells, or PBMCs provided the cDNA or gDNA that served as material.

Original processing methods: Researchers report that nucleated cell counts were estimated from reference gene primer amplification. Assay: immunoSEQ multiplex PCR; the TCRdb copy retains only in-frame clones and omits some. D and trimming come from the DNA, and the V and J calls and clone size come from that table. The table has around 160,000 clones, roughly 90% seen once; the top ten hold over 2%. This receptor was obtained from a human donor in a cohort sampled during active COVID-19. The sequenced sample was peripheral blood.

The CDR3 DNA is TGTGCCAGCAGCTTAGTAGGGGTTCAGCCCCAGCATTTT. Its protein product is CASSLVGVQPQHF. The chain joins TRBV7-8 to TRBJ1-5; maybe TRBD1 (5 bases). CDR3 length: 13 amino acids. V gave up 1 base and J gave up 6 bases, with 7 bases separating them. CDR1 is SGHVS, CDR2 FQNEAQ, per germline.